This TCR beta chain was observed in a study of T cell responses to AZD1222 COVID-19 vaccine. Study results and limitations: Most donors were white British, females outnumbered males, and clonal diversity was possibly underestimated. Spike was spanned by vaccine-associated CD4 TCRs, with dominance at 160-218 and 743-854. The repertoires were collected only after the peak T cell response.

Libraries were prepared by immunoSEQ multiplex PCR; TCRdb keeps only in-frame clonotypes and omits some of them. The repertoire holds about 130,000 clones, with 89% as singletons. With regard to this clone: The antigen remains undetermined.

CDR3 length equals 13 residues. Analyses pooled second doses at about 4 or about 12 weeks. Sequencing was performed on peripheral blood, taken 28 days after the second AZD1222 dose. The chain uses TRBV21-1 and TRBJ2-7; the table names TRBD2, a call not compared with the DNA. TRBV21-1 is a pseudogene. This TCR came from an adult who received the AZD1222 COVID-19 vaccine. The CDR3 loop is CASSDGREYEQYF. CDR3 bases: TGTGCCAGCAGCGACGGGAGGGAATACGAGCAGTACTTC.